These 20 T cell receptor beta chains came from one sample sequenced in a study of blood T cell repertoires in COVID-19. Clones were read by immunoSEQ multiplex PCR, and TCRdb kept only the in-frame ones, dropping some. Among 250,000 to 350,000 clones listed, around 87% were seen once. The source material was peripheral blood. All receptors derive from a woman in her forties or fifties who had recovered from COVID-19.

Comments on this clone: This CDR3 is also generated by other DNA sequences in the sample. J is TRBJ2-3 and V is TRBV28, with D perhaps matching TRBD1 (6 bases). The V gene's germline CDR1 is MDHEN and CDR2 SYDVKM. The CDR3 contains 14 residues. V was trimmed by 3 bases and J by 1 base, leaving 8 bases between them. CDR3 sequence reads: CASSLAGGTDTQYF. CDR3 in DNA: TGTGCCAGCAGTTTGGCAGGGGGCACAGATACGCAGTATTTT.

This chain connects TRBV4-1 to TRBJ1-6, with D possibly being TRBD1 (6 bases). This CDR3 region has 16 residues. The germline V and J ends were trimmed by 0 bases and 5 bases, with 11 bases remaining between them. Per germline, CDR1 MGHRA and CDR2 YSYEKL. CDR3 in DNA: TGCGCCAGCAGCCAAGAGTGGGGGCCCAATAATTCACCCCTCCACTTT. Translation: CASSQEWGPNNSPLHF.

This chain connects TRBV28 to TRBJ2-7; maybe TRBD2 (7 bases). The CDR3 spans 14 residues. V lost 7 bases to trimming and J lost 6 bases, with 19 bases between them. Germline loops: CDR1 MDHEN, CDR2 SYDVKM. The CDR3: CASIVGGAGTEQYF. DNA for the CDR3: TGTGCCAGCATCGTGGGGGGGGCCGGGACCGAGCAGTACTTC.

The chain couples TRBV6-2 or TRBV6-3 to TRBJ2-3; tentatively, D is TRBD1 (5 bases). The V and J ends lost 5 bases and 6 bases respectively, with 15 bases between them. The CDR3 sequence is 14 residues long. Looked up from germline, CDR1 is MNHEY and CDR2 is SVGEGT. CDR3 protein: CASSATPYRDTQYF. The CDR3 region has the DNA TGTGCCAGCAGTGCTACGCCTTACAGGGATACGCAGTATTTT.

J is TRBJ1-6 and V is TRBV5-1, with 7 positions matching TRBD1. Germline trimming cut 4 bases from V and 8 bases from J; bases unmatched to any gene: 9. CDR1 and CDR2 from the germline V gene are SGHRS and YFSETQ. The CDR3 consists of 15 residues. The CDR3 DNA sequence: TGCGCCAGCAGCCTCAGACAGGGAGAAGATTCACCCCTCCACTTT. Translated, it gives CASSLRQGEDSPLHF.

The genes are TRBV6-6 and TRBJ2-3, with 13 bases matching TRBD2. This CDR3 has 18 residues. The V segment lost 5 bases and the J segment 2 bases; nucleotides outside the gene matches: 10. The germline V gene encodes CDR1 MNHNY and CDR2 SVGAGI (reference sequence). The CDR3 bases are TGTGCCAGCAGTCCGAGGCCGGGACTAGCGGGATTCACAGATACGCAGTATTTT. This codes for CASSPRPGLAGFTDTQYF.

The chain is built from TRBV7-9 and TRBJ1-6; maybe TRBD1 (5 bases). Trimming cost V 5 bases and J 7 bases, with 18 bases left between them. This CDR3 comprises 16 residues. Germline values: CDR1 SEHNR, CDR2 FQNEAQ (reference sequence). The CDR3, as DNA: TGTGCCAGCAGCCCGATGGGGGGAGCGAGGAATTCACCCCTCCACTTT. Residues: CASSPMGGARNSPLHF.

This clone turned up a few times. The CDR3 nucleotides read TGTGCCAGCAGCCGCAGACAGGGGGGCGGGGGACTCTTCAGCTTCGGGGAGCTGTTTTTT. It is translated as CASSRRQGGGGLFSFGELFF. This rearrangement joins TRBV13 to TRBJ2-2; 9 bases are a match to TRBD1. With V trimmed by 5 bases and J by 7 bases, 23 bases remained unmatched. This CDR3 region has 20 residues. The germline V gene has CDR1 PRHDT and CDR2 FYEKMQ (reference sequence).

The chain employs TRBV12-3 or TRBV12-4 and TRBJ1-2; 7 positions match TRBD1. CDR3 length: 13 amino acids. Unmatched junction bases numbered 6, after V lost 5 bases and J lost 6 bases. CDR3 in DNA: TGTGCCAGCAGTCTGGGACAGACTAATGGCTACACCTTC. The encoded protein is CASSLGQTNGYTF.

The V call is TRBV28, the J call TRBJ2-7; 7 bases are a match to TRBD2. In germline, CDR1 is MDHEN, CDR2 SYDVKM. The V and J ends lost 5 bases and 3 bases, in that order; junction bases with no gene match: 10. The length of the CDR3 is 15 residues. The CDR3 bases are TGTGCCAGCAGTCCCTATGGGGAGGGAATCTACGAGCAGTACTTC. It is translated as CASSPYGEGIYEQYF.

CDR3 nucleotides: TGTGCCAGCTCACCGGGGACAGTTAGGGAAAAACTGTTTTTT. This translates into CASSPGTVREKLFF. V is TRBV18 and J is TRBJ1-4, with 7 bases that match TRBD1. Germline V gene data show CDR1 as KGHSH and CDR2 as LQKENI. V dropped 3 bases and J dropped 8; count of bases not matched to a gene: 6. This CDR3 region has 14 residues.

The V gene is TRBV11-2, the J gene TRBJ2-1, with no clear D. There are 12 residues in the CDR3. CDR1 is SGHAT, CDR2 FQNNGV, per germline. V was clipped by 3 bases and J by 7 bases, with 7 bases between them. CDR3 nucleotide sequence: TGTGCCAGCAGCTTTCCCGGGAATGAGCAGTTCTTC. The encoded protein is CASSFPGNEQFF.

The chain joins TRBV19 to TRBJ2-7, with a possible D match to TRBD1 (6 bases). The V end was cut by 5 bases, the J end by 0 bases, with 11 bases between. CDR3 size: 14 residues. Germline V lookup: CDR1 LNHDA, CDR2 SQIVND (reference sequence). DNA of the CDR3: TGTGCCAGTAGTTACGACAGGAACTCCTACGAGCAGTACTTC. Translation gives CASSYDRNSYEQYF.

V and J are TRBV7-9 and TRBJ1-2; D unclear. The CDR3 covers 14 residues. Germline V gene sequence: CDR1 SEHNR, CDR2 FQNEAQ (reference sequence). V lost 3 bases and J 2 bases, leaving 10 bases between the germline ends. CDR3 amino acids: CASSLAARNYGYTF. The CDR3 bases are TGTGCCAGCAGCTTGGCGGCCAGAAACTATGGCTACACCTTC.

V gene TRBV4-3 combines with J gene TRBJ2-1; D is perhaps TRBD2 (6 bases). The germline gives CDR1 LGHNA, CDR2 YSLEER. The V end lost 3 bases, the J end lost 6 bases, and 15 bases lay between the germline ends. The CDR3 consists of 15 residues. The CDR3 is CASSQRILAINEQFF. CDR3 nucleotide sequence: TGCGCCAGCAGCCAGAGGATCCTAGCGATCAATGAGCAGTTCTTC.

This chain joins TRBV18 and TRBJ2-2; 7 positions agree with TRBD2. V trimming: 3 bases; J trimming: 6 bases; junction bases outside the gene matches: 7. This CDR3 is built from 15 residues. Looked up from germline, CDR1 is KGHSH and CDR2 is LQKENI. The CDR3 is CASSPYAGVPGELFF. CDR3 DNA sequence: TGTGCCAGCTCACCGTACGCGGGAGTTCCCGGGGAGCTGTTTTTT.

This clone was counted a single time. The CDR3 sequence: CASSEGTSGRDDEQYF. CDR3 coding DNA: TGTGCCAGCAGCGAAGGGACTAGCGGGAGAGATGACGAGCAGTACTTC. The chain links TRBV5-4 to TRBJ2-7; 14 bases are a match to TRBD2. CDR1 SGHNT and CDR2 YYREEE come from the germline V gene (reference sequence). Unmatched junction bases numbered 8, after V lost 4 bases and J lost 5 bases. The CDR3 runs 16 residues. Full variable domain (missing parts from reference TRBV5-4 and TRBJ2-7): ETGVTQSPTHLIKTRGQQVTLRCSSQSGHNTVSWYQQALGQGPQFIFQYYREEENGRGNFPPRFSGLQFPNYSSELNVNALELDDSALYLCASSEGTSGRDDEQYFGPGTRLTVT.

This chain connects TRBV7-2 to TRBJ2-7, with 10 bases identical to TRBD1. This CDR3 has 15 residues. Germline CDR1 and CDR2: SGHTA and FQGNSA. V lost 5 bases to trimming and J lost 5 bases; unmatched junction nucleotides: 9. CDR3 amino acids: CASSTQGQGNNEQYF. The CDR3 bases are TGTGCCAGCAGCACCCAGGGACAGGGGAACAACGAGCAGTACTTC. Complete variable domain (other parts from reference TRBV7-2 and TRBJ2-7): GAGVSQSPSNKVTEKGKDVELRCDPISGHTALYWYRQSLGQGLEFLIYFQGNSAPDKSGLPSDRFSAERTGGSVSTLTIQRTQQEDSAVYLCASSTQGQGNNEQYFGPGTRLTVT.

The gene calls are TRBV6-5 and TRBJ1-2; 10 bases are a match to TRBD1. Unmatched junction bases numbered 12, after V lost 7 bases and J lost 7 bases. CDR1 and CDR2 from the germline V gene are MNHEY and SVGAGI. The CDR3 length is 15 residues. The CDR3 loop reads CASIPGTGEVFGYTF. The DNA of the CDR3 is TGTGCCAGCATTCCCGGGACAGGGGAAGTCTTTGGCTACACCTTC.

This clone was counted a single time. The chain is built from TRBV5-1 and TRBJ2-5; 10 bases map to TRBD2. The CDR3 has 14 amino acids. Germline assignment: CDR1 SGHRS and CDR2 YFSETQ. The ends lost 4 bases at V and 3 bases at J; junction bases unmatched: 3. The CDR3 DNA reads TGCGCCAGCAGCCCCGGGACTAGCGAAGAGACCCAGTACTTC. It encodes CASSPGTSEETQYF. Drawing the rest from reference TRBV5-1 and TRBJ2-5, the complete variable domain is KAGVTQTPRYLIKTRGQQVTLSCSPISGHRSVSWYQQTPGQGLQFLFEYFSETQRNKGNFPGRFSGRQFSNSRSEMNVSTLELGDSALYLCASSPGTSEETQYFGPGTRLLVL.